This T cell receptor beta chain was captured in a study of blood T cell repertoires in COVID-19. Study-wide context: COVID-19 samples, acute and convalescent, were from the United States, Italy and Spain. PBMCs, B-cell-depleted T cells, or T cells were the source of the cDNA or gDNA that made up the material.

In the study's own analysis: It was from reference gene primer amplification that nucleated cell counts were estimated. This table comes from immunoSEQ multiplex PCR, and its TCRdb copy is limited to in-frame clones, with some not included. D and trimming were read from the DNA, whereas the V and J calls and clone size are those reported in that table. The sample lists roughly 320,000 clones, more than 75% seen once, with over 1% in the top ten. Deletions cut 2 bases from V and 6 bases from J, with 7 bases between. The germline CDR1 and CDR2 sequences are SGHTA and FQGNSA. The CDR3 contains 12 residues.

The chain links TRBV7-2 to TRBJ1-2; D is uncertain. This receptor was identified in a man between 65 and 85 years old with acute or convalescent COVID-19. Input material: peripheral blood. CDR3 nucleotides: TGTGCCAGCAGCTTATTTCAGGATGGCTACACCTTC. Its translation: CASSLFQDGYTF.